This T cell receptor (beta chain) came from a study of identifying expanded T cells in peripheral blood. Whole-study findings and limits: Two-week clone count variance significantly increased as total template count grew. Over approximately two and four weeks, about 15 and 18 clones changed, versus more than 1 between replicates.

The V gene's germline CDR1 is LNHNV and CDR2 YYDKDF (reference sequence). Germline trimming cut 4 bases from V and 4 bases from J; bases unmatched to any gene: 4. CDR3 length: 14 residues. Generated by immunoSEQ multiplex PCR, the TCRdb table keeps only in-frame clones and is missing some. Among about 90,000 clones listed, around 88% were seen once. During the collection period, no donor immune events like infections were recorded. This clone was picked up one time. The antigen remains undetermined. This TCR was sampled from a person aged 18 to 75 in good health. The chain carries TRBV15 and TRBJ1-2; 9 nucleotides agree with TRBD1. The sample taken for sequencing was blood. DNA for the CDR3: TGTGCCACCAGCAACCGACAGGGGGGCTATGGCTACACCTTC. Residues: CATSNRQGGYGYTF.